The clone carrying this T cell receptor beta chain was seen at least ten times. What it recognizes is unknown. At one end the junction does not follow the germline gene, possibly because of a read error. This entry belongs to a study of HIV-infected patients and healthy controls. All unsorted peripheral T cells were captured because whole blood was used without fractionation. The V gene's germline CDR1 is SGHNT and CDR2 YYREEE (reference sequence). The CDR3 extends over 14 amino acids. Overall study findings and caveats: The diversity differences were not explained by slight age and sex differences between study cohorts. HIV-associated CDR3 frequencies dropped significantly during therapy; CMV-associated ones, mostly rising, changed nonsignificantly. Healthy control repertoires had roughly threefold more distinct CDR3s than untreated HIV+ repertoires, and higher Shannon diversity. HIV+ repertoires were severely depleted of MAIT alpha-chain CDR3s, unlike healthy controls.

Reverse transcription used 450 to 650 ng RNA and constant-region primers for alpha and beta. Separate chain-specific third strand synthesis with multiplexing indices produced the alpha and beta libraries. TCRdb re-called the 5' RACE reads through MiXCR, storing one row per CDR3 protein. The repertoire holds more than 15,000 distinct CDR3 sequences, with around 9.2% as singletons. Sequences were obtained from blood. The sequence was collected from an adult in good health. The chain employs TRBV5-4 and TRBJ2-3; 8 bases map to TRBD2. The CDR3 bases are TGTGCCAGCAGCTTGCGGACTAGCAGAGATACGCAGTATTTT. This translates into CASSLRTSRDTQYF.